Below, 15 T cell receptor beta chains from the same sample are listed, as sequenced in a study of cytomegalovirus exposure and HLA in healthy donors. Primers: 60 Vbeta forward and 13 Jbeta reverse. Produced via immunoSEQ multiplex PCR; TCRdb's table is partial and in-frame only. The sample contains 170,000 or so clones, more than 70% of which appear only once. The material sequenced was PBMCs. The source is a boy aged 2 to 10 in good health and CMV-seronegative.

The chain employs TRBV27 and TRBJ2-1, with 10 bases aligning to TRBD2. Trimming at V came to 3 bases and at J to 8 bases, leaving 16 bases not matched to a gene. CDR3 length: 18 residues. The germline V gene encodes CDR1 MNHEY and CDR2 SMNVEV (reference sequence). In nucleotides, the CDR3 is TGTGCCAGCAGTTTTACTGCACGAGCGGGAGGGCCTTTGGATGAGCAGTTCTTC. It specifies CASSFTARAGGPLDEQFF.

There are a few counts of this clone. The chain employs TRBV13 and TRBJ1-2; tentatively, D is TRBD1 (5 bases). This CDR3 is 15 amino acids long. The germline CDR1 and CDR2 sequences are PRHDT and FYEKMQ (reference sequence). V dropped 5 bases and J dropped 3 bases, with 16 bases sitting between them. CDR3 loop: CASSRLGVEDYGYTF. The CDR3 nucleotides read TGTGCCAGCAGCAGGCTAGGGGTAGAGGACTATGGCTACACCTTC.

V and J are TRBV27 and TRBJ2-7, with D maybe TRBD1 (5 bases). CDR3 length equals 14 residues. Trimming removed 0 bases from V and 3 bases from J, with 9 bases in between. Germline V gene lookup returns CDR1 MNHEY and CDR2 SMNVEV (reference sequence). CDR3 DNA: TGTGCCAGCAGTTTATCGGGGCTTGTCTACGAGCAGTACTTC. Translated: CASSLSGLVYEQYF.

This chain joins TRBV2 and TRBJ2-1, with 10 bases aligning to TRBD2. The CDR3 is 21 residues long. The V gene end was trimmed by 3 bases and the J gene end by 0 bases; junction bases not matched to a gene: 17. Germline V CDR1 and CDR2: SNHLY, FYNNEI. The CDR3: CASSDLTPYGLAESSYNEQFF. The CDR3 bases are TGTGCCAGCAGTGATCTGACACCCTATGGACTAGCGGAAAGCTCCTACAATGAGCAGTTCTTC.

The chain combines TRBV6-5 with TRBJ2-1; TRBD2 might be the D (5 bases). The CDR3 contains 13 residues. The germline V and J ends were trimmed by 5 bases and 4 bases, with 9 bases remaining between them. From germline, CDR1 is MNHEY and CDR2 SVGAGI. CDR3 sequence reads: CASSADSYNEQFF. In nucleotides, the CDR3 is TGTGCCAGCAGTGCGGACTCTTACAATGAGCAGTTCTTC.

The CDR3 protein is CASSLRTVGDEQFF. The CDR3 coding sequence is TGTGCCAGCAGCCTCAGGACAGTCGGGGATGAGCAGTTCTTC. V gene TRBV7-2 combines with J gene TRBJ2-1; the D gene is possibly TRBD1 (6 bases). The CDR3 has 14 amino acids. Germline CDR1 SGHTA, CDR2 FQGNSA. Between the trimmed V and J ends, which lost 5 bases and 8 bases, there was a span of 16 bases.

For the CDR3, the DNA is TGTGCCACGAAATTCGGGACTAGCACAGATACGCAGTATTTT. It codes for CATKFGTSTDTQYF. The rearrangement links TRBV15 to TRBJ2-3; possible D gene TRBD2, 6 bases. CDR1 is LNHNV, CDR2 YYDKDF, per germline (reference sequence). V was trimmed by 9 bases and J by 0 bases, leaving 13 bases between them. The CDR3 loop spans 14 amino acids.

This clone was seen once. The chain joins TRBV13 to TRBJ2-7, with 7 bases aligning to TRBD2. CDR3 length: 14 amino acids. With 7 bases clipped from V and 0 bases from J, the junction kept 6 bases outside the gene matches. The germline CDR1 and CDR2 sequences are PRHDT and FYEKMQ (reference sequence). CDR3 nucleotides: TGTGCCAGCACCCAAGGGAGGGGCTCCTACGAGCAGTACTTC. Its protein product is CASTQGRGSYEQYF.

The rearrangement uses TRBV6-1 and TRBJ2-3; the match to TRBD1 covers 7 bases. The CDR3 totals 12 residues. V shed 10 bases, J shed 6 bases, and the junction held 7 bases outside the gene matches. Germline V gene sequence: CDR1 MNHNS, CDR2 SASEGT. The CDR3 DNA reads TGTGCCACGAATACAGGGGCCGATACGCAGTATTTT. Protein sequence: CATNTGADTQYF.

The chain combines TRBV12-2 with TRBJ2-7; the table's D call, TRBD2, was not checked against the DNA. TRBV12-2 is designated a pseudogene. The CDR3 extends over 15 amino acids. CDR3: CASRLEREGGDEQYF. The CDR3 nucleotides are TGTGCAAGTCGCTTAGAGCGGGAGGGAGGAGACGAGCAGTACTTC.

This chain links TRBV29-1 with TRBJ1-2; D remains ambiguous. The CDR3 has 13 amino acids. V dropped 6 bases and J dropped 5 bases, with 16 bases sitting between them. Germline lookup yields CDR1 SQVTM and CDR2 ANQGSEA. The CDR3 loop reads CSVRGGESYGYTF. Written as DNA, the CDR3 is TGCAGCGTCCGGGGTGGGGAATCGTATGGCTACACCTTC.

V usage is TRBV5-6 and J usage is TRBJ1-1; 7 bases match TRBD1. CDR1 is SGHDT, CDR2 YYEEEE, per germline. CDR3 length equals 16 residues. Trimming cost V 5 bases and J 0 bases; bases outside gene matches: 10. The CDR3 DNA reads TGTGCCAGCAGGCTCATGACAGGGTTCGTGAACACTGAAGCTTTCTTT. It is translated as CASRLMTGFVNTEAFF.

V and J are TRBV5-1 and TRBJ2-1, with 13 bases identical to TRBD2. CDR3 length: 20 amino acids. The V gene's germline CDR1 is SGHRS and CDR2 YFSETQ. V was pared by 3 bases and J by 5 bases, with 17 bases of the junction left unmatched. The DNA of the CDR3 is TGCGCCAGCAGCTCCCCGGGGACTAGCGGGAATGAACGATGGAACAATGAGCAGTTCTTC. Protein: CASSSPGTSGNERWNNEQFF.

The chain uses TRBV9 and TRBJ1-1, with D perhaps matching TRBD1 (6 bases). V lost 3 bases, J lost 3 bases, and 9 bases lay in between. CDR3 length equals 13 residues. Germline V lookup: CDR1 SGDLS, CDR2 YYNGEE. CDR3 sequence reads: CASSGYRDTEAFF. CDR3 sequence (DNA): TGTGCCAGCAGCGGATACAGGGACACTGAAGCTTTCTTT. Variable domain in full (rest from reference TRBV9 and TRBJ1-1): DSGVTQTPKHLITATGQRVTLRCSPRSGDLSVYWYQQSLDQGLQFLIQYYNGEERAKGNILERFSAQQFPDLHSELNLSSLELGDSALYFCASSGYRDTEAFFGQGTRLTVV.

The V gene is TRBV6-1, the J gene TRBJ2-7; no firm D call. Germline-derived CDR1 and CDR2 are MNHNS and SASEGT. The CDR3 runs to 12 residues. V was clipped by 4 bases and J by 1 base, with 5 bases between them. The CDR3 coding sequence is TGTGCCAGCAGTGTCGGGTCCTACGAGCAGTACTTC. This translates into CASSVGSYEQYF.